This note documents a single T cell receptor beta chain sequence. Its antigen is still unknown. These data come from a study of response to subunit inactivated influenza vaccine. Findings of the study overall: Authors suggested each seasonal flu vaccination may recruit only limited numbers of new T cells.

CDR1 and CDR2 from the germline V gene are SGHRS and YFSETQ. V trimming: 4 bases; J trimming: 6 bases; junction bases outside the gene matches: 9. The CDR3 consists of 16 residues. TCRdb ran MiXCR on the RT-PCR reads and lists one entry per CDR3 protein. This sample has approximately 490,000 distinct CDR3 sequences, with approximately 7.3% found just once. This sequence originates from a man in his fifties or sixties who received an inactivated influenza vaccine. The chain has TRBV5-1 and TRBJ2-2; TRBD2 agrees at 10 bases. The source was PBMCs from blood, collected approximately 25 months after vaccination. CDR3 nucleotides: TGCGCCAGCAGCCCCCTAGCGGGAGTTCCTCCCGGGGAGCTGTTTTTT. This sequence encodes CASSPLAGVPPGELFF.